The 6 T cell receptor beta chains below come from one sample, sequenced in a study of blood T cell repertoires in COVID-19. This table comes from immunoSEQ multiplex PCR, and its TCRdb copy is limited to in-frame clones, with some not included. The sample holds roughly 380,000 clones, around 87% seen once. Sequencing input: PBMCs or T cells enriched from blood (not recorded which). The receptors were gathered from a man in his thirties or forties who had recovered from COVID-19.

The chain combines TRBV27 with TRBJ2-3, with 7 bases lining up with TRBD2. Germline CDR1 and CDR2: MNHEY and SMNVEV (reference sequence). Germline trimming cut 4 bases from V and 0 bases from J; bases unmatched to any gene: 4. The CDR3 loop spans 15 amino acids. The CDR3: CASSWGGPSTDTQYF. The CDR3 DNA reads as TGTGCCAGCAGTTGGGGAGGGCCGAGCACAGATACGCAGTATTTT.

The chain couples TRBV25-1 to TRBJ1-1, with no clear D. This CDR3 has 11 residues. Trimming left V 7 bases short and J 2 bases short, with 5 bases between. Germline lookup yields CDR1 MGHDK and CDR2 SYGVNS. The CDR3: CASTGNTEAFF. The CDR3 bases are TGTGCCAGCACGGGAAACACTGAAGCTTTCTTT.

The V and J genes are TRBV7-9 and TRBJ1-6, with 9 bases lining up with TRBD1. The CDR3 extends over 17 amino acids. Trimming removed 2 bases from V and 8 bases from J; junction bases left unmatched: 10. Germline V gene sequence: CDR1 SEHNR, CDR2 FQNEAQ (reference sequence). CDR3 sequence reads: CASSLRGTGGPDSPLHF. Written as DNA, the CDR3 is TGTGCCAGCAGCTTAAGGGGAACAGGGGGCCCAGATTCACCCCTCCACTTT.

The chain links TRBV4-2 to TRBJ2-7, with D possibly TRBD1 on 6 matching bases. V lost 4 bases and J 4 bases, leaving 17 bases between the germline ends. Per germline, CDR1 LGHNA and CDR2 YNFKEQ. The length of the CDR3 is 15 residues. The CDR3 loop reads CASSPRTTGPYEQYF. The CDR3 bases are TGTGCCAGCAGCCCCCGTACCACAGGGCCGTACGAGCAGTACTTC.

V and J are TRBV5-6 and TRBJ1-2; 7 positions match TRBD1. Losses at the gene ends were 7 bases for V and 6 bases for J; bases not matched to a gene: 9. Germline V gene sequence: CDR1 SGHDT, CDR2 YYEEEE. The CDR3 sequence is 13 residues long. CDR3 in amino acids: CASLTGEDDGYTF. The CDR3 nucleotides are TGTGCCAGCCTAACAGGGGAGGATGATGGCTACACCTTC.

This clone was recorded only once. The chain is built from TRBV2 and TRBJ1-2, with 7 positions matching TRBD1. The CDR3 sequence is 15 residues long. The germline V gene encodes CDR1 SNHLY and CDR2 FYNNEI. V was pared by 6 bases and J by 3 bases, with 10 bases of the junction left unmatched. The CDR3, as DNA: TGTGCCAGCAGGGCCGACAGGGATTGGGACTATGGCTACACCTTC. This gives the protein CASRADRDWDYGYTF.